This section outlines one TCR beta chain sequence together with its context. The antigen remains unidentified. The data derive from a study of shared clonotypes between healthy human individuals. Study findings and constraints: Approximately 4.5% was the fraction of naive CD4 clonotypes found shared across four donors.

Repertoires were generated with immunoSEQ multiplex PCR, while TCRdb's copy carries only in-frame clones and drops some. The table shows under 2,000,000 clones, with about 94% occurring only once. As defined, naive CD8 cells were CD45RO-negative and positively selected for CCR7, with terminally differentiated effector memory CD45RA+ cells excluded. V was trimmed by 0 bases and J by 1 base, leaving 13 bases between them. This CDR3 comprises 16 residues. Germline-derived CDR1 and CDR2 are MNHNS and SASEGT. The receptor's source is a man aged 18 to 30 in good health. The V gene is TRBV6-1, the J gene TRBJ2-7, with D tentatively TRBD1 or TRBD2 (6 bases each). Input material: naive CD8+ T cells sorted from blood. This CDR3 is CASSEAIGGWSYEQYF. The DNA for the CDR3 is TGTGCCAGCAGTGAAGCGATAGGGGGGTGGTCCTACGAGCAGTACTTC.